The 4 T cell receptor beta chains below all came from one sample that was sequenced in a study of vaccination effects on CD4 cells after COVID-19. Produced via immunoSEQ multiplex PCR; TCRdb's table is partial and in-frame only. Here the sample spans about 27,000 clones, 75% to 85% being singletons. No antigen has been assigned to these receptors. Sequencing was preceded by expansion of antigen-specific CD4+ T cells with viral peptide pools in the ViraFEST assay. Isolation of CD4+ T cells took place after 10 days of culture. The individual was infected with SARS-CoV-2 between March and December 2020, as confirmed by PCR. Material: CD4+ T cells from PBMCs cultured with HCoV-NL63 spike peptides, obtained before COVID-19 vaccination. The receptors derive from a human donor who had a prior SARS-CoV-2 infection.

The J gene is TRBJ2-4, the V gene TRBV2; the D call may be TRBD1 or TRBD2 (6 bases each). In germline, CDR1 is SNHLY, CDR2 FYNNEI. The CDR3 runs to 18 residues. The V end lost 6 bases, the J end lost 9 bases, and 30 bases lay between the germline ends. CDR3 in amino acids: CASRGGGGDTSVKSIQYF. DNA for the CDR3: TGTGCCAGCAGGGGAGGTGGCGGGGACACTTCAGTAAAGAGCATTCAGTACTTC.

V usage is TRBV11-3 and J usage is TRBJ2-2; tentatively, D is TRBD1 (5 bases). Per the germline V gene, CDR1 is SGHNT and CDR2 is YENEEA. CDR3 length equals 16 residues. V was clipped by 1 base and J by 6 bases, with 15 bases between them. CDR3 protein: CASSLGGVRAAGELFF. The CDR3 region has the DNA TGTGCCAGCAGCTTAGGCGGAGTCAGGGCGGCCGGGGAGCTGTTTTTT.

The sample holds one count of this clone. The chain recombines TRBV6-2 or TRBV6-3 with TRBJ1-1; D remains ambiguous. The germline V and J ends were trimmed by 6 bases and 6 bases, with 20 bases remaining between them. Germline CDR1 is MNHEY and CDR2 is SVGEGT. This CDR3 has 15 residues. The CDR3 coding sequence is TGTGCCAGCAGCGCGGTCGTCGACTCTGTGTCTGAAGCTTTCTTT. Translation gives CASSAVVDSVSEAFF.

V and J are TRBV19 and TRBJ1-2; the D gene is possibly TRBD1 (6 bases). Germline assignment: CDR1 LNHDA and CDR2 SQIVND (reference sequence). The CDR3 is 14 residues long. V shed 6 bases and J shed 7 bases, with 18 bases lying between them. The CDR3 region is CASSSAGGRVGYTF. In nucleotides, the CDR3 is TGTGCCAGTAGCTCGGCGGGGGGGCGCGTTGGCTACACCTTC.